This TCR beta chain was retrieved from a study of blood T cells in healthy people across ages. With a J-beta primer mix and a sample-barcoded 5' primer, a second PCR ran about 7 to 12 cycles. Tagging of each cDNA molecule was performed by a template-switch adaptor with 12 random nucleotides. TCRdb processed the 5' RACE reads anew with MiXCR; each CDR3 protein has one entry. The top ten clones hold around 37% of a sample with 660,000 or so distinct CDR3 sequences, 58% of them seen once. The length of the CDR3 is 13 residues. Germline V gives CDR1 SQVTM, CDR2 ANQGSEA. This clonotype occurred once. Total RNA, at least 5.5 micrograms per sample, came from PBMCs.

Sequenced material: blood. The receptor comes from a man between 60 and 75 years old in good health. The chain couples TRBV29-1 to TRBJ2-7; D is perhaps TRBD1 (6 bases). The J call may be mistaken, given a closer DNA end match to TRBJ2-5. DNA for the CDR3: TGCAGCGTTGACGTGGGGGCAGAAGGGACCCAGTACTTC. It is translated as CSVDVGAEGTQYF.